This TCR beta chain was captured by sequencing in a study of response to subunit inactivated influenza vaccine. TCRdb re-called the RT-PCR reads with MiXCR, one entry per CDR3 protein. The table lists a few hundred thousand distinct CDR3 sequences, 20% to 25% of them singletons. General observations from the study: Authors suggested each seasonal flu vaccination may recruit only limited numbers of new T cells.

On this clonotype itself: Its specificity is unknown.

Germline CDR1 MNHEY, CDR2 SVGEGT. V was shortened by 6 bases and J by 2 bases, with 11 bases between the two germline ends. The CDR3 has 15 residues. This specimen was PBMCs from blood, taken about 19 months after vaccination. The receptor comes from a man aged 45-69 years who received an inactivated influenza vaccine. The chain recombines TRBV6-2 or TRBV6-3 with TRBJ2-6; D might be TRBD2 (5 bases). The CDR3 DNA reads as TGTGCCAGCAGAGGAGGCGGAGCTGGGGCCAACGTCCTGACTTTC. It encodes CASRGGGAGANVLTF.